This TCR beta chain stems from a study of T cells after yellow fever vaccination. Germline V CDR1 and CDR2: LGHNA, YSLEER. The CDR3 extends over 15 amino acids. The V end was cut by 1 base, the J end by 9 bases, with 13 bases between. There are a few counts of this clonotype. Its antigen is currently unknown. One entry per CDR3 protein results from TCRdb running MiXCR on the 5' RACE reads. This table holds hundreds of thousands of distinct CDR3 sequences, 10% to 15% found once. General study findings and limits: Faster peaking, at day 5 versus 15, marked a secondary response that was weaker.

The material was PBMCs, obtained on the day of the yellow fever booster vaccination. V gene TRBV4-3 combines with J gene TRBJ1-6; D is unclear. The source of this sequence is a man aged 30 to 39 who received the YFV17D yellow fever vaccine. The CDR3 reads CASSQGSQDGSPLHF. In DNA form, the CDR3 reads TGCGCCAGCAGCCAAGGGTCGCAAGACGGTTCACCCCTCCACTTT.